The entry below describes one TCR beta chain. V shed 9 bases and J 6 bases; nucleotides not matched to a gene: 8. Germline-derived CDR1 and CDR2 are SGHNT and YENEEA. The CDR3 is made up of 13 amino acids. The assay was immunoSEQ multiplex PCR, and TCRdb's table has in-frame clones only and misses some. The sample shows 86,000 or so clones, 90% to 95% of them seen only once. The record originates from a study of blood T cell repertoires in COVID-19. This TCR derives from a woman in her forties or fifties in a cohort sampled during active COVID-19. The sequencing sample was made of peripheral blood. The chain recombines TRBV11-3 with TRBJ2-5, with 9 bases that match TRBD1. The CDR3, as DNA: TGTGCCAGTCAAACAGGGGGCGCGAAGACCCAGTACTTC. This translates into CASQTGGAKTQYF.